The 13 T cell receptor beta chains below come from one sample, sequenced in a study of blood T cell repertoires in COVID-19. The repertoire was sequenced with immunoSEQ multiplex PCR; TCRdb's copy has only in-frame clones and lacks some. The sample has roughly 340,000 clones, about 89% seen once; the top ten hold around 1.9%. Sequencing input: PBMCs or T cells enriched from blood (not recorded which). The receptors derive from a man between 35 and 55 years old in a cohort exposed to, infected with or recovered from COVID-19 (not recorded which).

The V call is TRBV28, the J call TRBJ1-5, with 12 nucleotides matching TRBD1. V trimming: 9 bases; J trimming: 6 bases; junction bases outside the gene matches: 9. The CDR3 runs 15 residues. Germline V gene data show CDR1 as MDHEN and CDR2 as SYDVKM. CDR3 sequence (DNA): TGTGCCAGTCTTTCCGGGACAGGGGGCAGTCAGCCCCAGCATTTT. Translating gives CASLSGTGGSQPQHF.

The chain employs TRBV19 and TRBJ2-1, with TRBD2 matching over 8 bases. Trimming took 5 bases from V and 0 from J; bases not matched to a gene: 3. Germline V gene data show CDR1 as LNHDA and CDR2 as SQIVND (reference sequence). This CDR3 spans 15 amino acids. The DNA for the CDR3 is TGTGCCAGTAGTGTAGCGGGGAGCTCCTACAATGAGCAGTTCTTC. Translation: CASSVAGSSYNEQFF.

V is TRBV7-8 and J is TRBJ1-5, with 9 bases that match TRBD1. The germline gives CDR1 SGHVS, CDR2 FQNEAQ. The CDR3 runs to 15 residues. V was pared by 6 bases and J by 3 bases, with 6 bases of the junction left unmatched. CDR3 protein: CASRLGTGLNQPQHF. For the CDR3, the DNA is TGTGCCAGCAGGTTGGGGACAGGGCTCAATCAGCCCCAGCATTTT.

The V and J genes are TRBV7-2 and TRBJ2-5, with D possibly being TRBD2 (7 bases). The length of the CDR3 is 13 residues. V gave up 7 bases and J gave up 5 bases, with 14 bases separating them. Germline CDR1 reads SGHTA; CDR2 reads FQGNSA. As DNA, the CDR3 is TGTGCCAGCAAATACGAGGGGGGGGAGACCCAGTACTTC. Protein product: CASKYEGGETQYF.

The chain carries TRBV6-5 and TRBJ1-5; a possible D gene is TRBD1 (6 bases). Germline loops: CDR1 MNHEY, CDR2 SVGAGI. There are 15 residues in the CDR3. V shed 6 bases and J shed 1 base, with 13 bases lying between them. The CDR3 here is CASRQGPGSNQPQHF. DNA of the CDR3: TGTGCCAGCAGACAGGGCCCGGGGAGCAATCAGCCCCAGCATTTT.

Only one count was recorded for this clone. This chain uses TRBV6-1 with TRBJ2-6, with D unclear. V was trimmed by 3 bases and J by 2 bases, leaving 8 bases between them. Germline CDR1 MNHNS, CDR2 SASEGT. The CDR3 has 15 amino acids. The CDR3, as DNA: TGTGCCAGCAGTGAGCCCGGAGCTGGGGCCAACGTCCTGACTTTC. The encoded protein is CASSEPGAGANVLTF.

A few counts support this clone. This chain links TRBV28 with TRBJ1-2; 7 bases fit TRBD1. The germline gives CDR1 MDHEN, CDR2 SYDVKM. J lost 10 bases, V lost 2 bases, and 4 bases had no gene match. The CDR3 has 12 residues. The CDR3 protein is CASSLTGVDYTF. CDR3 DNA sequence: TGTGCCAGCAGTTTAACAGGGGTAGACTACACCTTC.

This clone has only a few counts. CDR3: CASSRTGTSGRDEQFF. For the CDR3, the DNA is TGTGCCAGCAGCCGTACCGGGACTAGCGGGAGAGATGAGCAGTTCTTC. The chain is built from TRBV2 and TRBJ2-1, with 14 bases lining up with TRBD2. CDR1 and CDR2 (germline): SNHLY, FYNNEI. This CDR3 spans 16 amino acids. With V trimmed by 6 bases and J by 8 bases, 9 bases remained unmatched.

V and J are TRBV12-5 and TRBJ1-2; D remains unclear. Per the germline V gene, CDR1 is LGHNT and CDR2 is FRNRAP. The CDR3 covers 11 residues. V shed 2 bases and J shed 8 bases, with 6 bases lying between them. CDR3 bases: TGTGCTAGTGGTTTGTTTACAGGCTACACCTTC. This sequence encodes CASGLFTGYTF. Complete variable domain (other parts from reference TRBV12-5 and TRBJ1-2): DARVTQTPRHKVTEMGQEVTMRCQPILGHNTVFWYRQTMMQGLELLAYFRNRAPLDDSGMPKDRFSAEMPDATLATLKIQPSEPRDSAVYFCASGLFTGYTFGSGTRLTVV.

The chain carries TRBV11-2 and TRBJ2-3; the D gene is possibly TRBD2 (6 bases). This CDR3 has 15 amino acids. Germline V gives CDR1 SGHAT, CDR2 FQNNGV. Trimming stripped 3 bases from V and 0 bases from J, with 10 bases between. The CDR3 DNA reads TGTGCCAGCAGCTTTTCGGCGGGGAGCACAGATACGCAGTATTTT. Protein: CASSFSAGSTDTQYF.

This clone showed up just once. The genes are TRBV5-6 and TRBJ2-2; possibly TRBD1 for D (5 bases). V was shortened by 1 base and J by 1 base, with 11 bases between the two germline ends. Germline loops: CDR1 SGHDT, CDR2 YYEEEE. This CDR3 has 16 residues. CDR3 protein: CASSLWRQRNTGELFF. In DNA, the CDR3 is TGTGCCAGCAGCTTGTGGAGACAGAGGAACACCGGGGAGCTGTTTTTT.

This chain joins TRBV20-1 and TRBJ2-1; the D gene is possibly TRBD1 (5 bases). Trimming shortened V by 2 bases and J by 10 bases, and 6 bases separated the two germline ends. This CDR3 region has 10 residues. Germline V CDR1 and CDR2: DFQATT, SNEGSKA (reference sequence). This CDR3 is CSARRGEQFF. The CDR3 DNA follows: TGCAGTGCTAGAAGGGGCGAGCAGTTCTTC.

This chain connects TRBV4-1 to TRBJ1-3, with D unresolved. Germline V lookup: CDR1 MGHRA, CDR2 YSYEKL. V dropped 1 base and J dropped 0 bases, with 7 bases sitting between them. This CDR3 region has 15 residues. CDR3 DNA sequence: TGCGCCAGCAGCCAAGCCAGAGGCTCTGGAAACACCATATATTTT. It codes for CASSQARGSGNTIYF.